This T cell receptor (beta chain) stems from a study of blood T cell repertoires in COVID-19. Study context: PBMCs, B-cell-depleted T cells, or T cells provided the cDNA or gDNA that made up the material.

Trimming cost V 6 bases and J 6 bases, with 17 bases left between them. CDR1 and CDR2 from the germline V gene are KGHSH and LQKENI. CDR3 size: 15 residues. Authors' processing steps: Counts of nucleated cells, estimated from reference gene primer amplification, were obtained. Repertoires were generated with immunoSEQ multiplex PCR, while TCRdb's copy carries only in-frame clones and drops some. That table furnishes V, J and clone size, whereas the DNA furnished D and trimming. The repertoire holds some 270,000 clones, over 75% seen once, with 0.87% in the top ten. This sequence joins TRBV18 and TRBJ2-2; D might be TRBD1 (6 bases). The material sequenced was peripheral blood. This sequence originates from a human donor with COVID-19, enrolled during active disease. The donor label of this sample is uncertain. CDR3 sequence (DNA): TGTGCCAGCTCTGAGGGGCAGGGGAGCGCCGGGGAGCTGTTTTTT. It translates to CASSEGQGSAGELFF.